The 9 T cell receptor beta chains below come from one sample, sequenced in a study of PD-1 blockade in classical Hodgkin lymphoma. The time point here: cycle 4 day 1 (C4D1), after less than 7 weeks of nivolumab. Each patient experienced a relapse that followed autologous stem cell transplantation, and brentuximab vedotin exposure varied. Starting with thawed PBMCs, CD4+ T cells were purified by magnetic negative selection. Libraries were prepared by immunoSEQ multiplex PCR; TCRdb keeps only in-frame clonotypes and omits some of them. Here the sample spans fewer than 35,000 clones, around 90% being singletons. Material: CD4+ T cells from blood, obtained before the fourth cycle of nivolumab. These receptors all come from a human donor with classical Hodgkin lymphoma.

The chain carries TRBV11-1 and TRBJ2-7, with a possible D match to TRBD1 (6 bases). Per germline, CDR1 SGHAT and CDR2 FQDESV (reference sequence). Trimming took off 3 bases at V and 0 bases at J, with 9 bases between the two ends. The CDR3 extends over 14 amino acids. The chain's CDR3 is CASSFRGDSYEQYF. The CDR3 nucleotides are TGTGCCAGCAGCTTCAGGGGTGACTCCTACGAGCAGTACTTC.

The genes are TRBV6-5 and TRBJ2-1; 10 bases line up with TRBD2. Unmatched junction bases numbered 4, after V lost 0 bases and J lost 5 bases. CDR3 size: 16 residues. Germline CDR1 MNHEY, CDR2 SVGAGI. The CDR3 region is CASSYSWLAGDNEQFF. The CDR3 coding sequence is TGTGCCAGCAGTTACTCGTGGCTAGCGGGAGACAATGAGCAGTTCTTC.

This chain's CDR3 is CASSHDRDQETQYF. Here the CDR3 DNA reads TGCGCCAGCAGCCACGACAGGGACCAAGAGACCCAGTACTTC. V gene TRBV5-1 combines with J gene TRBJ2-5, with TRBD1 matching 7 bases. This CDR3 is 14 amino acids long. Germline V gene sequence: CDR1 SGHRS, CDR2 YFSETQ. V trimming: 4 bases; J trimming: 0 bases; junction bases outside the gene matches: 3. The whole variable domain, filled in from reference TRBV5-1 and TRBJ2-5, reads KAGVTQTPRYLIKTRGQQVTLSCSPISGHRSVSWYQQTPGQGLQFLFEYFSETQRNKGNFPGRFSGRQFSNSRSEMNVSTLELGDSALYLCASSHDRDQETQYFGPGTRLLVL.

The rearrangement joins TRBV7-8 to TRBJ2-1, with 9 bases that match TRBD1. This CDR3 contains 15 residues. Germline assignment: CDR1 SGHVS and CDR2 FQNEAQ. With 3 bases clipped from V and 6 bases from J, the junction kept 6 bases outside the gene matches. CDR3 nucleotides: TGTGCCAGCAGCTTTAAAGACAGGGGGGGCAATGAGCAGTTCTTC. It encodes CASSFKDRGGNEQFF. Full variable domain (missing parts from reference TRBV7-8 and TRBJ2-1): GAGVSQSPRYKVAKRGQDVALRCDPISGHVSLFWYQQALGQGPEFLTYFQNEAQLDKSGLPSDRFFAERPEGSVSTLKIQRTQQEDSAVYLCASSFKDRGGNEQFFGPGTRLTVL.

This clone was seen a few times. The J gene is TRBJ1-1, the V gene TRBV10-3; 8 nucleotides match TRBD1. Germline CDR1 ENHRY, CDR2 SYGVKD. The CDR3 loop spans 11 amino acids. Trimming cost V 10 bases and J 7 bases; bases outside gene matches: 5. The CDR3 DNA is TGTGCCACCAAGACAGGGGATGAAGCTTTCTTT. Translating it yields CATKTGDEAFF.

This clone was observed a single time. The chain carries TRBV19 and TRBJ1-3; no clear D. V shed 3 bases and J shed 2 bases, with 11 bases lying between them. This CDR3 has 15 residues. CDR1 LNHDA and CDR2 SQIVND come from the germline V gene (reference sequence). The DNA for the CDR3 is TGTGCCAGTAGTATTGCAGAAACCACTGGAAACACCATATATTTT. Encoded protein: CASSIAETTGNTIYF.

This sequence joins TRBV18 and TRBJ2-5; weak D call: TRBD2 (6 bases). Trimming left V 2 bases short and J 7 bases short, with 17 bases between. Germline loops: CDR1 KGHSH, CDR2 LQKENI. CDR3 length equals 15 residues. CDR3 sequence reads: CASSPNAGPKGTQYF. In DNA, the CDR3 is TGTGCCAGCTCACCAAACGCGGGACCAAAGGGGACCCAGTACTTC.

The chain joins TRBV5-1 to TRBJ2-3; no reliable D call. The CDR3 consists of 15 residues. The V end lost 0 bases, the J end lost 0 bases, and 8 bases lay between the germline ends. CDR1 is SGHRS and CDR2 is YFSETQ in the germline V gene. The CDR3 region is CASSLEGRSTDTQYF. CDR3 coding DNA: TGCGCCAGCAGCTTGGAGGGCCGGAGCACAGATACGCAGTATTTT.

The chain links TRBV28 to TRBJ2-1; the D gene could be TRBD1 or TRBD2 (5 bases each). CDR3 length: 16 amino acids. Germline lookup yields CDR1 MDHEN and CDR2 SYDVKM. V dropped 4 bases and J dropped 4 bases, with 17 bases sitting between them. CDR3 DNA sequence: TGTGCCAGCAGTTCTCCAATACCGGGGCCATACAATGAGCAGTTCTTC. Translation gives CASSSPIPGPYNEQFF.